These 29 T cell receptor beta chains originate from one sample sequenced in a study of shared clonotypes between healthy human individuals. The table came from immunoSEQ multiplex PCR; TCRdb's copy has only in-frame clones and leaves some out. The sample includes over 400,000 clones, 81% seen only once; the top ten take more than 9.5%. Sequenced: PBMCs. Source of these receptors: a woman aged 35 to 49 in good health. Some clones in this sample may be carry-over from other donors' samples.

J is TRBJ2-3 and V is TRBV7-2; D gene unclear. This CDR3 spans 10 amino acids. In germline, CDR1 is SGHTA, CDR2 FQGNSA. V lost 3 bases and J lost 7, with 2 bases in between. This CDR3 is CASSLNTQYF. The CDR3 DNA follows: TGTGCCAGCAGCTTGAATACGCAGTATTTT.

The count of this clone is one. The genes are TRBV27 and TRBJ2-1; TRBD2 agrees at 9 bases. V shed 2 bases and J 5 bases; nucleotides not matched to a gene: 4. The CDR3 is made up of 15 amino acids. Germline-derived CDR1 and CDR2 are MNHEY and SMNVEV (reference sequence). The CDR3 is CASSLGRLADNEQFF. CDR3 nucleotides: TGTGCCAGCAGTTTAGGGAGACTAGCGGACAATGAGCAGTTCTTC.

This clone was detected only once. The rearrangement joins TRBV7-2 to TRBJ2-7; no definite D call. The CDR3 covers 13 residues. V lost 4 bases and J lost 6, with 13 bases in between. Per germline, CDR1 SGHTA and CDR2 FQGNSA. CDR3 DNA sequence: TGTGCCAGCAGCTCGGGCCCAAGTAGCGAGCAGTACTTC. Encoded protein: CASSSGPSSEQYF.

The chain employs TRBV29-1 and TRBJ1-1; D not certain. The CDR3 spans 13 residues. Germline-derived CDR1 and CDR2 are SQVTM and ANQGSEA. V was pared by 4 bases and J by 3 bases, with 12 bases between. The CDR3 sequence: CSVGESGDTEAFF. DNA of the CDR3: TGCAGCGTTGGGGAATCAGGCGACACTGAAGCTTTCTTT.

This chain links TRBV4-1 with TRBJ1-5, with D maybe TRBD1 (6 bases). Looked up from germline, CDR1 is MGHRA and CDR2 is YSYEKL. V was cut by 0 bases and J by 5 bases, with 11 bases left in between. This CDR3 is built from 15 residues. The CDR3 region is CASSQDRQAYQPQHF. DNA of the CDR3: TGCGCCAGCAGCCAAGATAGACAGGCCTATCAGCCCCAGCATTTT.

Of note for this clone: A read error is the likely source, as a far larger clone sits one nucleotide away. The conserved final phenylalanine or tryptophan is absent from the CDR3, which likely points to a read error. CDR3 DNA: TGCAGCGTCACAGGGACAGGGGGCCAGAGGTGGGAAGAGCAGTACTCC. This encodes CSVTGTGGQRWEEQYS. The rearrangement uses TRBV29-1 and TRBJ2-7, with TRBD1 matching over 12 bases. Germline V gene sequence: CDR1 SQVTM, CDR2 ANQGSEA. This CDR3 region has 16 residues. The trim removed 6 bases at V and 7 bases at J, leaving 16 bases unmatched.

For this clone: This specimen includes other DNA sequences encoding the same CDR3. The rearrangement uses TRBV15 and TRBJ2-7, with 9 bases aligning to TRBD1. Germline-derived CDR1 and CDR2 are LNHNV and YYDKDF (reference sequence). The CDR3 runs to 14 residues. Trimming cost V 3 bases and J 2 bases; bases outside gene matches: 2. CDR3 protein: CATSRDRGPYEQYF. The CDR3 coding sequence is TGTGCCACCAGCAGGGACAGGGGCCCCTACGAGCAGTACTTC.

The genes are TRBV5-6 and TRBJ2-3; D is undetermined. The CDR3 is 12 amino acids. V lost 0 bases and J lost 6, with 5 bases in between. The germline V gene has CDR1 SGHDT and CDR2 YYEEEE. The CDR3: CASSLVGDTQYF. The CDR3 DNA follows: TGTGCCAGCAGCTTGGTAGGGGATACGCAGTATTTT.

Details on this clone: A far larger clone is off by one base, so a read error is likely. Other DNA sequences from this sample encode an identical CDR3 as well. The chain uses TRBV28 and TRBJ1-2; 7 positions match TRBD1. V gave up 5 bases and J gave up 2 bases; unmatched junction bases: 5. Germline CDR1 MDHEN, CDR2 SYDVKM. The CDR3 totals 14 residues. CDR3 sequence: CASSLQGPNYGYTF. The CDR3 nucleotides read TGTGCCAGCAGTCTACAGGGGCCAAACTATGGCTACACCTTC.

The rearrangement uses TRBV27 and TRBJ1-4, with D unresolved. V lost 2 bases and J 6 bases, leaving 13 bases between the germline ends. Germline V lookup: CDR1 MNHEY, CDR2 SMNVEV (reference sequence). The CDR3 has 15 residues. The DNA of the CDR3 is TGTGCCAGCAGTTTAGAAGCAGCCCGGGATGAAAAACTGTTTTTT. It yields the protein CASSLEAARDEKLFF.

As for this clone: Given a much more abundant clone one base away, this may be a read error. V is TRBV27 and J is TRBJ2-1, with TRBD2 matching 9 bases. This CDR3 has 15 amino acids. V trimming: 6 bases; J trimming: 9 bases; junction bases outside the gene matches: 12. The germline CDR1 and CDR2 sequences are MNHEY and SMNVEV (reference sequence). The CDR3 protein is CASSTGTSWRGEQFF. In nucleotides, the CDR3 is TGTGCCAGCAGCACCGGGACTAGCTGGAGAGGTGAGCAGTTCTTC.

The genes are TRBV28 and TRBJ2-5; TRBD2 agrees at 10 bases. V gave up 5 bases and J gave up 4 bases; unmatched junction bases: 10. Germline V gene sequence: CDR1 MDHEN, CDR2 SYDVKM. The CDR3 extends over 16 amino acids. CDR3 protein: CASSPSLAGYRETQYF. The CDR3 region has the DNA TGTGCCAGCAGTCCTTCACTAGCGGGATACCGAGAGACCCAGTACTTC.

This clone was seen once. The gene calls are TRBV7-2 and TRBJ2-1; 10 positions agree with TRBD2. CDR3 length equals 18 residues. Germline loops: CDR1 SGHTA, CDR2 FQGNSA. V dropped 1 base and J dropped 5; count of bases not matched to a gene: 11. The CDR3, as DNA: TGTGCCAGCAGCTTAGGGCCTAGCGGGAGCGCGCAGGACAATGAGCAGTTCTTC. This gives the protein CASSLGPSGSAQDNEQFF.

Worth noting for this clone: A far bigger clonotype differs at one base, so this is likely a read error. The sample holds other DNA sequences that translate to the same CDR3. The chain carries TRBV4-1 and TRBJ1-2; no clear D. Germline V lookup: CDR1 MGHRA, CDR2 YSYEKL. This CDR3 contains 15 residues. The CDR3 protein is CASSQGSGIGYGYTF. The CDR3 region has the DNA TGCGCAAGCAGCCAAGGGTCTGGGATTGGGTATGGCTACACCTTC.

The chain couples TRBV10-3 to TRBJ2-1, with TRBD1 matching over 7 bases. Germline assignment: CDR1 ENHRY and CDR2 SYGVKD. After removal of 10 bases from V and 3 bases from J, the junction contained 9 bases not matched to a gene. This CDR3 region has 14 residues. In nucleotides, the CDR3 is TGTGCCACCACTCTACAGGGGAACTACAATGAGCAGTTCTTC. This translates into CATTLQGNYNEQFF.

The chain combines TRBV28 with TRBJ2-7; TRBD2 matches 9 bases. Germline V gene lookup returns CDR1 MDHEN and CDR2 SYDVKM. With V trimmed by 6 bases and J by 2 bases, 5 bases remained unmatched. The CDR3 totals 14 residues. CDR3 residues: CASSRIAGAYEQYF. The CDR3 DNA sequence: TGTGCCAGCAGCCGTATAGCGGGAGCCTACGAGCAGTACTTC. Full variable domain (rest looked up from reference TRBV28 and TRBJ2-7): DVKVTQSSRYLVKRTGEKVFLECVQDMDHENMFWYRQDPGLGLRLIYFSYDVKMKEKGDIPEGYSVSREKKERFSLILESASTNQTSMYLCASSRIAGAYEQYFGPGTRLTVT.

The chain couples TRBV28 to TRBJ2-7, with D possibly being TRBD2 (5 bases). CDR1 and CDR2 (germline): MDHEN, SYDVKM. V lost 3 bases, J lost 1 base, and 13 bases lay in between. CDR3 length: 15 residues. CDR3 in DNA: TGTGCCAGCAGTTTCCGGATACGGGGTTCCTACGAGCAGTACTTC. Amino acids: CASSFRIRGSYEQYF.

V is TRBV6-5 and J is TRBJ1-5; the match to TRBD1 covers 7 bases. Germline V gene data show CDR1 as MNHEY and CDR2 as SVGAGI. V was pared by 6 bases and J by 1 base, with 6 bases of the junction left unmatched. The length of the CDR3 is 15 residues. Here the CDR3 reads CASRRQGSSNQPQHF. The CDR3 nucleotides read TGTGCCAGCAGACGACAGGGTTCAAGCAATCAGCCCCAGCATTTT.

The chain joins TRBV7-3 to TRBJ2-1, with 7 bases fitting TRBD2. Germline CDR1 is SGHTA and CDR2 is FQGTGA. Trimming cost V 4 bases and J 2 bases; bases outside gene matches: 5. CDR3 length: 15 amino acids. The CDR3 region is CASSSPGLPYNEQFF. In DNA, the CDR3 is TGTGCCAGCAGCTCACCGGGACTACCCTACAATGAGCAGTTCTTC.

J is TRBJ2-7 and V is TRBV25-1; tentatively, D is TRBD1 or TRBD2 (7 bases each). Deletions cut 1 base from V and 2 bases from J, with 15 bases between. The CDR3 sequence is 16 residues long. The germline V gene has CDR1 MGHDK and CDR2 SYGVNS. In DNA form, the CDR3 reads TGTGCCAGCAGTGAATGGGGGGGGGACAGCACCTACGAGCAGTACTTC. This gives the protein CASSEWGGDSTYEQYF.

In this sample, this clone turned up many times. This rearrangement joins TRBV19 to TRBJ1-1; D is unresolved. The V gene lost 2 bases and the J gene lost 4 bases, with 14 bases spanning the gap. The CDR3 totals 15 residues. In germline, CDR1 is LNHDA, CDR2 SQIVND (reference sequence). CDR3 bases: TGTGCCAGTAGTATAATAGGGTCGGGGAGCACTGAAGCTTTCTTT. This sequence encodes CASSIIGSGSTEAFF.

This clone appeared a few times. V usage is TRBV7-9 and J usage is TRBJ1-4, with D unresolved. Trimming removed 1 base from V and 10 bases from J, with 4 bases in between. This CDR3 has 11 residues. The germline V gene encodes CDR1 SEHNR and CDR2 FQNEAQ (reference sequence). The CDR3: CASSLDGKLFF. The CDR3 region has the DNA TGTGCCAGCAGCTTAGACGGAAAACTGTTTTTT.

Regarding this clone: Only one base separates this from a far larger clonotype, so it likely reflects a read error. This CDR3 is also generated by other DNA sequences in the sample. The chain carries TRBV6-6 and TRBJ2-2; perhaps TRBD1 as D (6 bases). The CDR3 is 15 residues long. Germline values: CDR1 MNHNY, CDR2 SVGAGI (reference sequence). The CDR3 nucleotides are TGTGCCAGCAGGCCACAGGGTTCGGGTACCGGGGAGTTGTTTTTT. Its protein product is CASRPQGSGTGELFF.

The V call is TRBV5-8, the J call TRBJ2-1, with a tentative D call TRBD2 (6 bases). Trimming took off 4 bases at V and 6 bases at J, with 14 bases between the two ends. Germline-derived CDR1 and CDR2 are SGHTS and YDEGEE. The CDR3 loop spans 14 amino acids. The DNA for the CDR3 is TGTGCCAGCAGCGGAGGGGCTTTACTCAATGAGCAGTTCTTC. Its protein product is CASSGGALLNEQFF.

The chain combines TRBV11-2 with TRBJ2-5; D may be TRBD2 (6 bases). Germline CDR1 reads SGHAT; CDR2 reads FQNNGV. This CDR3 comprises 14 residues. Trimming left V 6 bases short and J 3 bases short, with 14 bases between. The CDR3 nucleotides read TGTGCCAGCAGGCAGGTTGGAGGGAAAGAGACCCAGTACTTC. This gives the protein CASRQVGGKETQYF.

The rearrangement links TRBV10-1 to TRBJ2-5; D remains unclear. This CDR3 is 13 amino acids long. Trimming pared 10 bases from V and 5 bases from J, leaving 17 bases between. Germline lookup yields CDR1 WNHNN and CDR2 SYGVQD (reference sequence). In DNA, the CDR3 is TGCGCCACCCCCTTGGGGTGTTGGGAGACCCAGTACTTC. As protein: CATPLGCWETQYF.

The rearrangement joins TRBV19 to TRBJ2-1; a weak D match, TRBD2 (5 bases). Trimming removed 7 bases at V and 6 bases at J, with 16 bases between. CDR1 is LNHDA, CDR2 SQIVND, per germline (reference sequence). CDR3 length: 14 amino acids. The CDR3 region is CASKALAGSNEQFF. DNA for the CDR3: TGTGCCAGTAAGGCCCTAGCTGGTTCCAATGAGCAGTTCTTC. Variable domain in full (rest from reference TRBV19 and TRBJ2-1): DGGITQSPKYLFRKEGQNVTLSCEQNLNHDAMYWYRQDPGQGLRLIYYSQIVNDFQKGDIAEGYSVSREKKESFPLTVTSAQKNPTAFYLCASKALAGSNEQFFGPGTRLTVL.

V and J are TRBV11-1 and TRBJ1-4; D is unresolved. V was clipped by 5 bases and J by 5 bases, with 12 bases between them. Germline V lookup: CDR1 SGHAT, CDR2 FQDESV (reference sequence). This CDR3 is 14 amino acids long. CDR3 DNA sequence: TGTGCCAGCAGCCGCGGGATTTCAAATGAAAAACTGTTTTTT. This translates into CASSRGISNEKLFF.

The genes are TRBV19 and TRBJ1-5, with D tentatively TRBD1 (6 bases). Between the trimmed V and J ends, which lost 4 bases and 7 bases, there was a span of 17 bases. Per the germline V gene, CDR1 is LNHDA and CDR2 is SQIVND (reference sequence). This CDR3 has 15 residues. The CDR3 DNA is TGTGCCAGTAGTAAGGGGGGTGGCGGAGCGCAGCCCCAGCATTTT. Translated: CASSKGGGGAQPQHF.